A selection of T cell receptor beta chains follows, all from one sample in a study of STAT3 mutations in large granular lymphocyte leukemia. Generated by immunoSEQ multiplex PCR, the TCRdb table keeps only in-frame clones and is missing some. The sample totals around 2,600 clones. The sample consisted of PBMCs. Every receptor here comes from a human donor with T large granular lymphocyte leukemia. The donor label of this sample is uncertain. Some clones in this sample may be carry-over from other donors' samples. The CDR3 runs from the conserved cysteine through the conserved F or W. D genes are given only for firm matches.

V gene	J gene	D gene	CDR3 DNA	CDR3 protein
TRBV2	TRBJ2-1	NA	TGTGCCAGCACCCCTGAGGTGTGG	CASTPEVW